The 3 T cell receptor beta chains below come from one sample, sequenced in a study of blood T cell repertoires in COVID-19 (dated by TCRdb to 2018 to 2021). The receptor library was made with the immunoSEQ multiplex PCR assay. Imported from immuneACCESS, the table was reduced by TCRdb to in-frame sequences with V and J called. These copies leave out some clones; in studies compared against another copy, an unresolved V gene accounts for under half, and the cause of the remainder is not known. For this sample the table gives under 200,000 clones, of which about nine tenths were detected only once. The ten largest clones take up 0.53% of the sample. The source material was peripheral blood. The source is a middle-aged man with acute or convalescent COVID-19.

The chain is built from TRBV7-2 and TRBJ1-1; D is undetermined. Trimming took off 5 bases at V and 5 bases at J, with 9 bases between the two ends. This CDR3 has 12 residues. Per germline, CDR1 SGHTA and CDR2 FQGNSA. The CDR3 spells CASSPRRTEAFF. The CDR3 nucleotides read TGTGCCAGCAGCCCAAGGCGGACTGAAGCTTTCTTT.

The J gene is TRBJ2-5, the V gene TRBV28; TRBD2 matches 12 bases. V gave up 6 bases and J gave up 2 bases; unmatched junction bases: 4. Germline values: CDR1 MDHEN, CDR2 SYDVKM. The CDR3 sequence is 15 residues long. The CDR3 loop reads CASSLAGGEQETQYF. CDR3 in DNA: TGTGCCAGCAGCCTAGCGGGGGGGGAACAAGAGACCCAGTACTTC.

A single count supports this clone. V usage is TRBV5-4 and J usage is TRBJ2-7; 7 bases align to TRBD2. V gave up 5 bases and J gave up 0 bases; unmatched junction bases: 8. The CDR3 consists of 15 residues. CDR1 and CDR2 from the germline V gene are SGHNT and YYREEE (reference sequence). For the CDR3, the DNA is TGTGCCAGCAGTATGACCAGCGGGAACTCCTACGAGCAGTACTTC. Its protein product is CASSMTSGNSYEQYF.